This T cell receptor beta chain was identified in a study of blood T cell repertoires in COVID-19. As for the study in general: Researchers got acute and convalescent COVID-19 samples from the United States, Italy and Spain. Sources were T cells, B-cell-depleted T cells, or PBMCs; the material itself was cDNA or gDNA.

Authors' analysis steps: Scientists estimated how many nucleated cells there were by amplifying reference gene primers. Some clones are missing from TCRdb's copy, which holds only in-frame ones; the method was immunoSEQ multiplex PCR. That table furnishes V, J and clone size, whereas the DNA furnished D and trimming. The sample has about 42,000 clones, about 85% seen once. V shed 2 bases and J 4 bases; nucleotides not matched to a gene: 3. CDR1 is LGHNA and CDR2 is YSLEER in the germline V gene. CDR3 length equals 14 residues. This clone was detected once. Sequenced sample: peripheral blood. The clonotype comes from a human donor in a cohort sampled during active COVID-19. The chain links TRBV4-3 to TRBJ2-5; 8 nucleotides agree with TRBD1. CDR3 sequence: CASSQNDRGETQYF. Written as DNA, the CDR3 is TGCGCCAGCAGCCAAAACGACAGGGGAGAGACCCAGTACTTC.